The present TCR beta chain was sequenced within a study of cytomegalovirus exposure and HLA in healthy donors. Turning to the study itself: Clustering assigned approximately 79% of the approximately 400 genotyped donors to the Caucasian-associated ancestry cluster. The study's findings and limits: Available immune exposure information covered CMV serostatus only.

With respect to this clone: Its specificity is unknown.

This CDR3 is 15 amino acids long. J gave up 5 bases and V 1 base, and 5 bases lay outside the gene matches. Per germline, CDR1 SGHRS and CDR2 YFSETQ. Amplification used 60 Vbeta primers and 13 Jbeta primers. Profiling relied on immunoSEQ multiplex PCR, and the TCRdb table lists in-frame clones only, not all of them. Of 170,000 or so clones listed, 80% were seen once; the top ten hold around 6%. The receptor was derived from a man aged 35 to 55 in good health and CMV-seronegative. Sequencing was performed on PBMCs. The chain links TRBV5-1 to TRBJ2-7; TRBD1 aligns across 11 bases. CDR3 loop: CASSLWTGGVNEQYF. The CDR3 coding sequence is TGCGCCAGCAGCTTGTGGACAGGGGGCGTGAACGAGCAGTACTTC.